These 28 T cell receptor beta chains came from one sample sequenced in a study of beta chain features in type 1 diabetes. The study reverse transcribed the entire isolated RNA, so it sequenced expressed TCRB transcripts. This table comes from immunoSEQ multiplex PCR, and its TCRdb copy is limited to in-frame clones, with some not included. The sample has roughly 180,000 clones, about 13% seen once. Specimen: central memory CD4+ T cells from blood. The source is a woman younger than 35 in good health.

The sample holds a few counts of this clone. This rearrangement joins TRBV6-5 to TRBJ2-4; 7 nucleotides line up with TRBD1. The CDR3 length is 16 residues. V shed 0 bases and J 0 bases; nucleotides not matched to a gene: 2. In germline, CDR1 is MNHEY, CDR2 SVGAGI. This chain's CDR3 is CASSYSYRGAKNIQYF. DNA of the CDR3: TGTGCCAGCAGTTACTCCTACAGGGGAGCCAAAAACATTCAGTACTTC.

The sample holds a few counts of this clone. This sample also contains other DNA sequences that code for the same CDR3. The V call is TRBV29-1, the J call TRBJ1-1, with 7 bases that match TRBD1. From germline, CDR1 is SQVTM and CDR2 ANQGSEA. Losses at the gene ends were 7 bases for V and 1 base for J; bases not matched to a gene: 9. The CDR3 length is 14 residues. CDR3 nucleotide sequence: TGCAGCGCCAGACAGGGAATGGGGAACACTGAAGCTTTCTTT. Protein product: CSARQGMGNTEAFF.

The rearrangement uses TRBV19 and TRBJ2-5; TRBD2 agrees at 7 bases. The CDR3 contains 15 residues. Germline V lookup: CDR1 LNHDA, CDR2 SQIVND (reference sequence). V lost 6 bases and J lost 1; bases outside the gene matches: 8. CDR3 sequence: CASSDLAAIQETQYF. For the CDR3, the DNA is TGTGCCAGTAGCGACCTAGCGGCCATCCAAGAGACCCAGTACTTC.

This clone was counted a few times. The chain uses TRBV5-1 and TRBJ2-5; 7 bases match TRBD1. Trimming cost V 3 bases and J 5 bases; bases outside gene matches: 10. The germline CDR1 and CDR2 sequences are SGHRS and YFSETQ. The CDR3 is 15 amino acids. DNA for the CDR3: TGCGCCAGCAGCTCCGGGACAGTCCTGGGGGAGACCCAGTACTTC. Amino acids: CASSSGTVLGETQYF.

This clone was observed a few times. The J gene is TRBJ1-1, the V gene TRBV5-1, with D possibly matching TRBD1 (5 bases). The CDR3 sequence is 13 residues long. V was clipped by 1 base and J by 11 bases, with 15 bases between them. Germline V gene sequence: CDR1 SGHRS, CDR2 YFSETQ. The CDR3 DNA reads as TGCGCCAGCAGCTTGTTACAGGATTCAGTGGCTTTCTTT. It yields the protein CASSLLQDSVAFF.

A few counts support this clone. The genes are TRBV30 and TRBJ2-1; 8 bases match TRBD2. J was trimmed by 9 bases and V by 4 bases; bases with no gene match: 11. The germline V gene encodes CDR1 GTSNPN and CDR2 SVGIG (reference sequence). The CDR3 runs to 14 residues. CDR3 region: CAWKGGRFKGEQFF. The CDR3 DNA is TGTGCCTGGAAGGGCGGGAGGTTTAAGGGTGAGCAGTTCTTC.

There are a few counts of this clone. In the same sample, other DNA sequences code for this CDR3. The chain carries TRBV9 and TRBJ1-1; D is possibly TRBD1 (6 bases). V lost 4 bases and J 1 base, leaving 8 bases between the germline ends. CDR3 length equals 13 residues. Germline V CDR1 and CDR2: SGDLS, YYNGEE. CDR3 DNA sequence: TGTGCCAGCAGCTTGACAGGGAACACTGAAGCTTTCTTT. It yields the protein CASSLTGNTEAFF.

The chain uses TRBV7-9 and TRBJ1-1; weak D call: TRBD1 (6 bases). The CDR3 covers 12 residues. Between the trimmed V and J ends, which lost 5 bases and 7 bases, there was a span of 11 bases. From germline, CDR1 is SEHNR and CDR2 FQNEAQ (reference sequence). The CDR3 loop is CASSQDSGEAFF. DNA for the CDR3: TGTGCCAGCAGCCAGGACAGCGGTGAAGCTTTCTTT.

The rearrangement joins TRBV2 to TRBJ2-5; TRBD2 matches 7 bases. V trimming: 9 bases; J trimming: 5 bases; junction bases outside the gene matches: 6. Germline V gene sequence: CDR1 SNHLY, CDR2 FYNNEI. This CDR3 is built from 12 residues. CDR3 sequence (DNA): TGTGCCAGATCGCGGGAGATCGAGACCCAGTACTTC. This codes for CARSREIETQYF.

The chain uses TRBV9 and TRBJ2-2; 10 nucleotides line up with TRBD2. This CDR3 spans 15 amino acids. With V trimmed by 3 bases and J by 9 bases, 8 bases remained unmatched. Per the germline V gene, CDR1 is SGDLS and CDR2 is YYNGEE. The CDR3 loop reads CASSAGLAEARELFF. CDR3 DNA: TGTGCCAGCAGCGCAGGACTAGCGGAGGCCCGGGAGCTGTTTTTT.

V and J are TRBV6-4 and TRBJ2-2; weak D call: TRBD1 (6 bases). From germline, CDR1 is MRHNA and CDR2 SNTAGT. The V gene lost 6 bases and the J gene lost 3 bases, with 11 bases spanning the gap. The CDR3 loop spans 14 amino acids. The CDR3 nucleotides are TGTGCCAGCAGCGTACAGGGAGACACCGGGGAGCTGTTTTTT. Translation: CASSVQGDTGELFF.

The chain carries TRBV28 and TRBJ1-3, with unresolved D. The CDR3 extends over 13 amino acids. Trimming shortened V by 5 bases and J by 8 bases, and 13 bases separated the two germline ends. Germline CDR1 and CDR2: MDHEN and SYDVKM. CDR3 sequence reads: CASSTPDGDTIYF. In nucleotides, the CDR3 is TGTGCCAGCAGTACCCCCGACGGGGACACCATATATTTT.

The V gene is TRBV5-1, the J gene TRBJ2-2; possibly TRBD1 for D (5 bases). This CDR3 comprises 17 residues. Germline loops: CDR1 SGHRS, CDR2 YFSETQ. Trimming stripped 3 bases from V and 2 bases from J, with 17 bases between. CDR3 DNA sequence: TGCGCCAGCAGCTCTCCCCCGGACAACCGCAACACCGGGGAGCTGTTTTTT. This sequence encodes CASSSPPDNRNTGELFF.

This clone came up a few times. The DNA of the CDR3 is TGTGCCTGCACCCGGCGGGGGACTAATGAAAAACTGTTTTTT. This gives the protein CACTRRGTNEKLFF. The V gene is TRBV30, the J gene TRBJ1-4, with a weak D call TRBD1 (5 bases). Per germline, CDR1 GTSNPN and CDR2 SVGIG (reference sequence). V was shortened by 6 bases and J by 2 bases, with 13 bases between the two germline ends. CDR3 length: 14 residues. Looking up the rest from reference TRBV30 and TRBJ1-4 gives the full variable domain: SQTIHQWPATLVQPVGSPLSLECTVEGTSNPNLYWYRQAAGRGLQLLFYSVGIGQISSEVPQNLSASRPQDRQFILSSKKLLLSDSGFYLCACTRRGTNEKLFFGSGTQLSVL.

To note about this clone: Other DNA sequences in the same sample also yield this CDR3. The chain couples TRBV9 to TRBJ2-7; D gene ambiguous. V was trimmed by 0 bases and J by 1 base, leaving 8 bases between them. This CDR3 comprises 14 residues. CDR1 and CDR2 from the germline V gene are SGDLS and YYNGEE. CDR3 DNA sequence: TGTGCCAGCAGCGTAGGTCGCGGATCCTACGAGCAGTACTTC. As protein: CASSVGRGSYEQYF.

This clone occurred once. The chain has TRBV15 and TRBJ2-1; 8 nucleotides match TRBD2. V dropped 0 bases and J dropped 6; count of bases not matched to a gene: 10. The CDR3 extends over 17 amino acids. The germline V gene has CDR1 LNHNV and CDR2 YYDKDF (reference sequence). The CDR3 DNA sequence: TGTGCCACCAGCAGAGATCCGCAAGCGGGAGTTCTCAATGAGCAGTTCTTC. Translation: CATSRDPQAGVLNEQFF.

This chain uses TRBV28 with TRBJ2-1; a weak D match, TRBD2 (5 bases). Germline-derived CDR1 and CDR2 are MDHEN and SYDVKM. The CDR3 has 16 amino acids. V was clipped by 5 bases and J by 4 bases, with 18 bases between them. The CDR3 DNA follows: TGTGCCAGCAGTCCTCTCAGCCTCCGAGGGTACAATGAGCAGTTCTTC. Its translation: CASSPLSLRGYNEQFF.

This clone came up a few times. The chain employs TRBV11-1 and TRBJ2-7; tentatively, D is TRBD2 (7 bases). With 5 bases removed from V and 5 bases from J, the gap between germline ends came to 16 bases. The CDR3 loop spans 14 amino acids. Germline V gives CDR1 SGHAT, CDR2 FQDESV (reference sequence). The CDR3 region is CASSPQGGFDEQYF. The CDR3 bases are TGTGCCAGCAGCCCACAGGGAGGGTTCGACGAGCAGTACTTC.

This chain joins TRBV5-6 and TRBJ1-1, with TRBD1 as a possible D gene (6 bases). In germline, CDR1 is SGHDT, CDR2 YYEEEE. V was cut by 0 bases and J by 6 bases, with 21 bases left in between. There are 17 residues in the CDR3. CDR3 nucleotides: TGTGCCAGCAGCTTGGTAGGGGGGGCCAGGGGTTTGCCTGAAGCTTTCTTT. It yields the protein CASSLVGGARGLPEAFF.

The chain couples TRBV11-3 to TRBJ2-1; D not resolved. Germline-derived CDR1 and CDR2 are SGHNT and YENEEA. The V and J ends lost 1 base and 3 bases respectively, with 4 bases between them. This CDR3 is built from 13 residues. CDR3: CASSLVLYNEQFF. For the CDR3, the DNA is TGTGCCAGCAGCTTAGTTCTCTACAATGAGCAGTTCTTC.

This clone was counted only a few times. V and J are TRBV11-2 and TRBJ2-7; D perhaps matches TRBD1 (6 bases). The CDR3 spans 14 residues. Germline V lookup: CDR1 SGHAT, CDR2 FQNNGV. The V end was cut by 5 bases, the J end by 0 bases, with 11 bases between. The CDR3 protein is CASSRSRGSYEQYF. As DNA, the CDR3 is TGTGCCAGCAGCCGTTCCAGGGGCTCCTACGAGCAGTACTTC. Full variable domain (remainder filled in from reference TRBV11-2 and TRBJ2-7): EAGVAQSPRYKIIEKRQSVAFWCNPISGHATLYWYQQILGQGPKLLIQFQNNGVVDDSQLPKDRFSAERLKGVDSTLKIQPAKLEDSAVYLCASSRSRGSYEQYFGPGTRLTVT.

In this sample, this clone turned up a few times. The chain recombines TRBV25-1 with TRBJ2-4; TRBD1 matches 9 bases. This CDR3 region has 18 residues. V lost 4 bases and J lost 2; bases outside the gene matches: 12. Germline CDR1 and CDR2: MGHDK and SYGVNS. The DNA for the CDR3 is TGTGCCAGCAGTGGGCCAGACAGGGGGAAGATGTCCAAAAACATTCAGTACTTC. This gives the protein CASSGPDRGKMSKNIQYF. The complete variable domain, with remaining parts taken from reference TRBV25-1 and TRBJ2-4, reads EADIYQTPRYLVIGTGKKITLECSQTMGHDKMYWYQQDPGMELHLIHYSYGVNSTEKGDLSSESTVSRIRTEHFPLTLESARPSHTSQYLCASSGPDRGKMSKNIQYFGAGTRLSVL.

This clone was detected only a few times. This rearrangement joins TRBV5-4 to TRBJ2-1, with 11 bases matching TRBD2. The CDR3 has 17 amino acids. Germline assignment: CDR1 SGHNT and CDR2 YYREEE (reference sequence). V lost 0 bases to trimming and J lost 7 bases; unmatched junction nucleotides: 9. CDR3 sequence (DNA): TGTGCCAGCAGCTTGGTGAAATCTAGCGGGAGGAGTAATGAGCAGTTCTTC. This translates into CASSLVKSSGRSNEQFF.

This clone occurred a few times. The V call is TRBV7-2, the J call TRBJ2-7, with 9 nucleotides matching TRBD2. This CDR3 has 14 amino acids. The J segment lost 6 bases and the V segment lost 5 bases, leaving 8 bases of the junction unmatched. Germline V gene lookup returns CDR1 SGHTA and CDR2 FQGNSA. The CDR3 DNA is TGTGCCAGCAGCGAAGTAGCGGGAGAAGGCGAGCAGTACTTC. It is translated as CASSEVAGEGEQYF.

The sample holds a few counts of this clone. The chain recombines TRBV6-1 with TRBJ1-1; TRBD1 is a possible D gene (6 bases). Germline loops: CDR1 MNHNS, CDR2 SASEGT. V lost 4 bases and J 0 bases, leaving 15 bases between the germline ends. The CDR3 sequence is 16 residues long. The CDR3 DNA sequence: TGTGCCAGCAGTGGTAACCAGGGGATTCTGAACACTGAAGCTTTCTTT. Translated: CASSGNQGILNTEAFF.

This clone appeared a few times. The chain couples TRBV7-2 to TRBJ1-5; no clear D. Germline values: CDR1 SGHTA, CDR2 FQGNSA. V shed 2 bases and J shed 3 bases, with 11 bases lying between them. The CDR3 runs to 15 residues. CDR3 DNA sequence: TGTGCCAGCAGCTTAATGGCGGCAGACAATCAGCCCCAGCATTTT. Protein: CASSLMAADNQPQHF.

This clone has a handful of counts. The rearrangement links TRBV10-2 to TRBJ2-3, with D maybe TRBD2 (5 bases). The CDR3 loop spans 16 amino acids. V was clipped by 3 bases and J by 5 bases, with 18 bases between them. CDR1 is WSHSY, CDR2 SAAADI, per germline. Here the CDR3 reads CASSEGERRLLDTQYF. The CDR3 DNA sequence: TGCGCCAGCAGTGAAGGCGAGAGGAGGTTACTAGATACGCAGTATTTT.

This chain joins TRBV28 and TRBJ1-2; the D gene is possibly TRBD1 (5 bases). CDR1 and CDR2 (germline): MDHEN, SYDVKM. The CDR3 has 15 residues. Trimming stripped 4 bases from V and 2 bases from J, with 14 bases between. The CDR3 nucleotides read TGTGCCAGCAGTTCCATCTACAGGCGAAACTATGGCTACACCTTC. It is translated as CASSSIYRRNYGYTF.